A selection of T cell receptor beta chains follows, all from one sample in a study of PD-1 blockade in classical Hodgkin lymphoma. Using immunoSEQ multiplex PCR, the repertoire was profiled, and TCRdb retains in-frame clones only, with some absent. Of 15,000 to 20,000 clones listed, about four fifths are singletons. The sequences come from peripheral blood mononuclear cells (PBMCs), collected before the second cycle of nivolumab. The receptors derive from a human donor with classical Hodgkin lymphoma. Both conserved end residues are part of each CDR3. D genes are given only for firm matches. A clone size is listed for some rows: how often the clone was seen (once, few, many), or a class if it is expanded.

v_gene: TRBV9
j_gene: TRBJ2-1
d_gene: .
abundance: .
CDR3aa: CASSVDGGSYNEQFF
CDR3nt: TGTGCCAGCAGCGTAGACGGGGGAAGCTACAATGAGCAGTTCTTC

v_gene: TRBV19
j_gene: TRBJ1-1
d_gene: TRBD1
abundance: .
CDR3aa: CASSDHRGLPEAFF
CDR3nt: TGTGCCAGTAGTGACCACAGGGGGCTCCCTGAAGCTTTCTTT

v_gene: TRBV29-1
j_gene: TRBJ2-2
d_gene: .
abundance: .
CDR3aa: CSVTENTGELFF
CDR3nt: TGCAGCGTGACAGAGAACACCGGGGAGCTGTTTTTT

v_gene: TRBV9
j_gene: TRBJ1-5
d_gene: .
abundance: few
CDR3aa: CASSVEPGGNQPQHF
CDR3nt: TGTGCCAGCAGCGTAGAGCCAGGGGGCAATCAGCCCCAGCATTTT

v_gene: TRBV28
j_gene: TRBJ2-5
d_gene: .
abundance: .
CDR3aa: CASSLSLRRETQYF
CDR3nt: TGTGCCAGCAGTTTATCATTACGAAGGGAGACCCAGTACTTC

v_gene: TRBV30
j_gene: TRBJ2-1
d_gene: TRBD2
abundance: .
CDR3aa: CAWSRGLAVNEQFF
CDR3nt: TGTGCCTGGAGTCGGGGACTAGCCGTCAATGAGCAGTTCTTC

v_gene: TRBV28
j_gene: TRBJ2-5
d_gene: TRBD1
abundance: once
CDR3aa: CASRDSLGGGETQYF
CDR3nt: TGTGCCAGCAGAGACTCTCTAGGGGGCGGGGAGACCCAGTACTTC

v_gene: TRBV11-2
j_gene: TRBJ1-1
d_gene: .
abundance: few
CDR3aa: CASSPWEEYTEAFF
CDR3nt: TGTGCCAGCAGCCCCTGGGAAGAGTACACTGAAGCTTTCTTT

v_gene: TRBV4-2
j_gene: TRBJ2-1
d_gene: .
abundance: .
CDR3aa: CASSQNVGNEQFF
CDR3nt: TGTGCCAGCAGCCAAAACGTGGGGAATGAGCAGTTCTTC

v_gene: TRBV4-1
j_gene: TRBJ2-5
d_gene: .
abundance: .
CDR3aa: CASSSIQGPAHRTQYF
CDR3nt: TGCGCCAGCAGTTCAATACAGGGACCGGCGCACAGGACCCAGTACTTC

v_gene: TRBV6-1
j_gene: TRBJ1-4
d_gene: .
abundance: .
CDR3aa: CASSALLFSTNEKLFF
CDR3nt: TGTGCCAGCAGTGCCCTATTATTCTCAACTAATGAAAAACTGTTTTTT

v_gene: TRBV15
j_gene: TRBJ1-1
d_gene: .
abundance: few
CDR3aa: CATSRGYTEAFF
CDR3nt: TGTGCCACCAGCAGGGGTTACACTGAAGCTTTCTTT

v_gene: TRBV27
j_gene: TRBJ2-7
d_gene: TRBD2
abundance: .
CDR3aa: CASSAGGKSPNEQYF
CDR3nt: TGTGCCAGCAGTGCGGGGGGGAAATCCCCTAACGAGCAGTACTTC

v_gene: TRBV5-4
j_gene: TRBJ1-2
d_gene: TRBD1
abundance: .
CDR3aa: CASSARQGWNYGYTF
CDR3nt: TGTGCCAGCAGCGCGAGACAGGGGTGGAACTATGGCTACACCTTC

v_gene: TRBV9
j_gene: TRBJ2-2
d_gene: .
abundance: .
CDR3aa: CASSVEGWGSTNTGELFF
CDR3nt: TGTGCCAGCAGCGTAGAAGGGTGGGGGTCAACGAACACCGGGGAGCTGTTTTTT

v_gene: TRBV6-1
j_gene: TRBJ2-5
d_gene: TRBD1
abundance: once
CDR3aa: CASKGTERRETQYF
CDR3nt: TGTGCCAGCAAAGGGACAGAAAGGCGAGAGACCCAGTACTTC

v_gene: TRBV27
j_gene: TRBJ2-2
d_gene: TRBD2
abundance: once
CDR3aa: CASSGTGTSGAELFF
CDR3nt: TGTGCCAGCAGTGGCACCGGGACTAGCGGGGCCGAGCTGTTTTTT

v_gene: TRBV5-6
j_gene: TRBJ1-1
d_gene: .
abundance: .
CDR3aa: CASSLMGATEAFF
CDR3nt: TGTGCCAGCAGCTTGATGGGGGCTACTGAAGCTTTCTTT

v_gene: TRBV9
j_gene: TRBJ1-3
d_gene: .
abundance: .
CDR3aa: CASSQMTDRNTIYF
CDR3nt: TGTGCCAGCAGCCAAATGACAGACAGAAACACCATATATTTT

v_gene: TRBV27
j_gene: TRBJ2-7
d_gene: TRBD2
abundance: .
CDR3aa: CASSPTQAGSSYEQYF
CDR3nt: TGTGCCAGCAGCCCCACCCAAGCGGGATCTAGTTACGAGCAGTACTTC

v_gene: TRBV5-1
j_gene: TRBJ2-2
d_gene: .
abundance: .
CDR3aa: CASRYQGESGELFF
CDR3nt: TGCGCCAGCAGGTATCAGGGAGAATCCGGGGAGCTGTTTTTT

v_gene: TRBV20-1
j_gene: TRBJ2-1
d_gene: .
abundance: .
CDR3aa: CSVRGVLEQFF
CDR3nt: TGCAGTGTTAGGGGGGTGTTGGAGCAGTTCTTC

v_gene: TRBV28
j_gene: TRBJ2-7
d_gene: TRBD2
abundance: .
CDR3aa: CASSLDSGSLFEQYF
CDR3nt: TGTGCCAGCAGTTTGGATAGCGGGAGCTTATTCGAGCAGTACTTC

v_gene: TRBV13
j_gene: TRBJ2-2
d_gene: .
abundance: .
CDR3aa: CASSLKRIRGQVGELFF
CDR3nt: TGTGCCAGCAGCCTAAAGCGAATTCGGGGGCAGGTCGGGGAGCTGTTTTTT

v_gene: TRBV5-1
j_gene: TRBJ2-3
d_gene: .
abundance: .
CDR3aa: CASSLVRSHLRTDTQYF
CDR3nt: TGCGCCAGCAGCTTGGTACGCTCCCACCTTCGCACAGATACGCAGTATTTT

v_gene: TRBV6-1
j_gene: TRBJ2-1
d_gene: TRBD1
abundance: .
CDR3aa: CASSTTGTGSREQFF
CDR3nt: TGTGCCAGCAGTACTACCGGGACAGGGAGCAGAGAGCAGTTCTTC

v_gene: TRBV7-2
j_gene: TRBJ2-5
d_gene: .
abundance: .
CDR3aa: CASSLAVGAGETQYF
CDR3nt: TGTGCCAGCAGCTTAGCGGTCGGGGCGGGAGAGACCCAGTACTTC

v_gene: TRBV29-1
j_gene: TRBJ2-5
d_gene: TRBD2
abundance: .
CDR3aa: CSARTSGSPQETQYF
CDR3nt: TGCAGCGCACGGACTAGCGGGTCCCCTCAAGAGACCCAGTACTTC

v_gene: TRBV4-3
j_gene: TRBJ2-7
d_gene: .
abundance: .
CDR3aa: CASSRNLADSSYEQYF
CDR3nt: TGCGCCAGCAGCAGGAATCTAGCGGACAGCTCCTACGAGCAGTACTTC

v_gene: TRBV7-8
j_gene: TRBJ2-1
d_gene: TRBD2
abundance: .
CDR3aa: CASSHPFRLAGVLEYNEQFF
CDR3nt: TGTGCCAGCAGCCACCCATTCCGGCTAGCGGGAGTCTTGGAATACAATGAGCAGTTCTTC

v_gene: TRBV7-3
j_gene: TRBJ2-2
d_gene: .
abundance: .
CDR3aa: CASSLQGATGELFF
CDR3nt: TGTGCCAGCAGCTTGCAGGGAGCCACCGGGGAGCTGTTTTTT

v_gene: TRBV30
j_gene: TRBJ1-1
d_gene: .
abundance: .
CDR3aa: CACERNTEAFF
CDR3nt: TGTGCCTGCGAGAGGAACACTGAAGCTTTCTTT

v_gene: TRBV20-1
j_gene: TRBJ2-7
d_gene: .
abundance: .
CDR3aa: CSARRSYEQYF
CDR3nt: TGCAGTGCTAGGCGGTCCTACGAGCAGTACTTC

v_gene: TRBV14
j_gene: TRBJ2-6
d_gene: .
abundance: .
CDR3aa: CASSQVSGANVLTF
CDR3nt: TGTGCCAGCAGCCAAGTGTCCGGGGCCAACGTCCTGACTTTC

v_gene: TRBV15
j_gene: TRBJ1-1
d_gene: .
abundance: .
CDR3aa: CATSRDRGSTEAFF
CDR3nt: TGTGCCACCAGCAGAGATCGGGGAAGCACTGAAGCTTTCTTT

v_gene: TRBV5-1
j_gene: TRBJ1-2
d_gene: .
abundance: .
CDR3aa: CASRDRTEANYGYTF
CDR3nt: TGCGCCAGCAGAGATCGGACGGAAGCTAACTATGGCTACACCTTC

v_gene: TRBV19
j_gene: TRBJ2-1
d_gene: TRBD2
abundance: few
CDR3aa: CASSAAGLASYNEQFF
CDR3nt: TGTGCCAGTAGTGCCGCGGGACTAGCGTCCTACAATGAGCAGTTCTTC

v_gene: TRBV6-1
j_gene: TRBJ1-1
d_gene: .
abundance: few
CDR3aa: CASRPDGLTNTEAFF
CDR3nt: TGTGCCAGCAGACCCGACGGACTGACGAACACTGAAGCTTTCTTT

v_gene: TRBV9
j_gene: TRBJ2-3
d_gene: TRBD2
abundance: .
CDR3aa: CASSVAGTRPDTQYF
CDR3nt: TGTGCCAGCAGCGTAGCAGGGACTAGACCAGATACGCAGTATTTT

v_gene: TRBV5-1
j_gene: TRBJ1-1
d_gene: .
abundance: .
CDR3aa: CASSFEAGVDTEAFF
CDR3nt: TGCGCCAGCAGCTTCGAGGCAGGGGTGGACACTGAAGCTTTCTTT

v_gene: TRBV5-4
j_gene: TRBJ1-1
d_gene: TRBD1
abundance: .
CDR3aa: CASSTRTGLRNTEAFF
CDR3nt: TGTGCCAGCAGCACCCGGACAGGGTTGAGAAACACTGAAGCTTTCTTT

v_gene: TRBV7-9
j_gene: TRBJ2-7
d_gene: TRBD2
abundance: few
CDR3aa: CASSLGGGLAGVVYEQYF
CDR3nt: TGTGCCAGCAGCTTAGGCGGGGGACTAGCGGGAGTTGTCTACGAGCAGTACTTC